This TCR beta chain was retrieved from a study of early stage breast cancer tumors. Using immunoSEQ multiplex PCR, the repertoire was profiled, and TCRdb retains in-frame clones only, with some absent. The data show around 51,000 clones, over 75% seen once. The germline gives CDR1 LNHDA, CDR2 SQIVND (reference sequence). Between the trimmed V and J ends, which lost 3 bases and 3 bases, there was a span of 6 bases. There are 13 residues in the CDR3. The sample consisted of blood. This sequence originates from a person aged 35-55 years with breast cancer. This chain links TRBV19 with TRBJ1-3; possibly TRBD1 for D (5 bases). DNA for the CDR3: TGTGCCAGTAGTATCGGGGGTGGAAACACCATATATTTT. Translation: CASSIGGGNTIYF.